This TCR beta chain emerged from a study of regulatory T cells in long-lasting Graves disease. Regarding the study as a whole: A reduction in accuracy may have resulted from the small sample size.

CDR1 and CDR2 (germline): DFQATT, SNEGSKA (reference sequence). CDR3 length: 15 amino acids. Deletions cut 5 bases from V and 0 bases from J, with 15 bases between. Construction of TCR beta libraries relied on iRepertoire HTBI primers and on Arm-PCR targeting CDR3 regions. TCRdb redid the calling of the multiplex PCR reads with MiXCR, one entry per CDR3 protein. The profile shows about 450,000 distinct CDR3 sequences, 23% of them singletons. Regarding time point: persistent/refractory GD, antithyroid drugs over 5 years with positive TRAb. Scientists built the TCR library using RNA that was extracted from PBMCs. The authors drew 9 to 10 milliliters of peripheral blood into EDTA tubes. This clonotype was counted a few times. The antigen is not known.

The sample consisted of peripheral blood mononuclear cells (PBMCs), taken when the disease was refractory, from a patient treated with antithyroid drugs. The gene calls are TRBV20-1 and TRBJ2-3; D is unresolved. This TCR was sampled from a female donor with Graves disease. The CDR3 protein is CSAPPLVLSTDTQYF. In DNA, the CDR3 is TGCAGTGCTCCTCCCCTAGTGTTGAGCACAGATACGCAGTATTTT.